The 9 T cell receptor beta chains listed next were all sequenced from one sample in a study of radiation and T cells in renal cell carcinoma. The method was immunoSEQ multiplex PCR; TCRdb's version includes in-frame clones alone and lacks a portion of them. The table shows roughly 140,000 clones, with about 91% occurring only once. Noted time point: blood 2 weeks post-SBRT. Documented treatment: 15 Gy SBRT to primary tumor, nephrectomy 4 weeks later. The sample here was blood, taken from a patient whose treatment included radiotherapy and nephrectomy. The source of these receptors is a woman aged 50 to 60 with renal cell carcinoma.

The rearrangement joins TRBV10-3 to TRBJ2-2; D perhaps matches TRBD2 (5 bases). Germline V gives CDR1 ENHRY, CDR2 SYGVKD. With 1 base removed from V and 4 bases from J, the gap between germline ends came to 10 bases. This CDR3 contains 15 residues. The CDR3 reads CAISEWTGGTGELFF. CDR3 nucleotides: TGTGCCATCAGTGAGTGGACTGGAGGCACCGGGGAGCTGTTTTTT.

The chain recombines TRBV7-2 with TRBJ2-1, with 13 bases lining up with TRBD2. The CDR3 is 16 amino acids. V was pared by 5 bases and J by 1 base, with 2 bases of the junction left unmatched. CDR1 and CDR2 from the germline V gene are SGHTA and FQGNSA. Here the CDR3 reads CASSVTSGGSYNEQFF. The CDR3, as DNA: TGTGCCAGCAGCGTGACTAGCGGGGGGTCCTACAATGAGCAGTTCTTC.

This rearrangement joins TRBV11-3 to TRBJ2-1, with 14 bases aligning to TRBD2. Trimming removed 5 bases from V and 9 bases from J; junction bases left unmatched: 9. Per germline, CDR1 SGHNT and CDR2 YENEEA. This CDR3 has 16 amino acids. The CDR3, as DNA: TGTGCCAGCAGCCGCCCGGGACTAGCGGGGGATGGTGAGCAGTTCTTC. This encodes CASSRPGLAGDGEQFF.

The CDR3 DNA follows: TGTGCCAGCAGCGTTGGGGGCACCGGGGAGCTGTTTTTT. It specifies CASSVGGTGELFF. V is TRBV11-3 and J is TRBJ2-2; D may correspond to TRBD1 or TRBD2 (5 bases each). This CDR3 region has 13 residues. Germline V CDR1 and CDR2: SGHNT, YENEEA. V lost 5 bases to trimming and J lost 4 bases, with 8 bases between them.

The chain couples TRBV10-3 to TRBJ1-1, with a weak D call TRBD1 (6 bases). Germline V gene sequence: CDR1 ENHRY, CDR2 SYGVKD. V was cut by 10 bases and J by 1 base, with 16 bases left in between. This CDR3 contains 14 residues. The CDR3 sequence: CATGAGARNTEAFF. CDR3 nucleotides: TGTGCCACCGGGGCAGGGGCGAGGAACACTGAAGCTTTCTTT.

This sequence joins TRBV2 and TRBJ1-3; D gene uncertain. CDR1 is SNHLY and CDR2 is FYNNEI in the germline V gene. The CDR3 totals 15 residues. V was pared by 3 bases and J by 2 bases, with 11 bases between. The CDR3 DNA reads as TGTGCCAGCAGTGACGATTGGTTACCTGGAAACACCATATATTTT. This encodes CASSDDWLPGNTIYF.

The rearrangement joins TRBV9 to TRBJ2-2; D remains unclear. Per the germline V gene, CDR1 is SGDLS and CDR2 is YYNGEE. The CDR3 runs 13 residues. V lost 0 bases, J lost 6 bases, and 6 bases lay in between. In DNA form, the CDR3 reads TGTGCCAGCAGCGTAGGAGTAGCCGGGGAGCTGTTTTTT. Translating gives CASSVGVAGELFF.

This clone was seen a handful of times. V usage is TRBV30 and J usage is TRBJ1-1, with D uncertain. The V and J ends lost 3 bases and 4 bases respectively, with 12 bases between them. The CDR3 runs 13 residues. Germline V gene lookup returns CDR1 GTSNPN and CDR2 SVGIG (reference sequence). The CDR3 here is CAWRLTVVTEAFF. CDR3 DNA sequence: TGTGCCTGGAGGTTAACAGTTGTCACTGAAGCTTTCTTT.

This chain's CDR3 is CASSLRGMETQYF. The CDR3 bases are TGTGCCAGCAGCTTAAGGGGTATGGAGACCCAGTACTTC. This chain connects TRBV7-9 to TRBJ2-5; perhaps TRBD1 as D (5 bases). The CDR3 covers 13 residues. Trimming stripped 2 bases from V and 5 bases from J, with 9 bases between. Germline V gene data show CDR1 as SEHNR and CDR2 as FQNEAQ (reference sequence).